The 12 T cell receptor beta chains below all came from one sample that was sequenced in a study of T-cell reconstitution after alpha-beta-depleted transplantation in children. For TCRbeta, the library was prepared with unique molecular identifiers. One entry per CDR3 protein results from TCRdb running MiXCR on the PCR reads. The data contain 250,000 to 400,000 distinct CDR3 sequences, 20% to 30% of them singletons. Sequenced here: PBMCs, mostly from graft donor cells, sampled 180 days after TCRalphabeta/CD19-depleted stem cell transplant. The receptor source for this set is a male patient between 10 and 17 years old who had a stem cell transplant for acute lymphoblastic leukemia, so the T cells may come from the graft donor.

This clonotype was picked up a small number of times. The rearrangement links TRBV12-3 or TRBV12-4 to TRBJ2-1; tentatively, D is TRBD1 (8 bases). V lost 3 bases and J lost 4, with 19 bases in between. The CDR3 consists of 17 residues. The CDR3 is CASSFRLGQGGYNEQFF. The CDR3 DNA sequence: TGTGCCAGCAGTTTCAGGCTAGGACAGGGAGGGTACAATGAGCAGTTCTTC.

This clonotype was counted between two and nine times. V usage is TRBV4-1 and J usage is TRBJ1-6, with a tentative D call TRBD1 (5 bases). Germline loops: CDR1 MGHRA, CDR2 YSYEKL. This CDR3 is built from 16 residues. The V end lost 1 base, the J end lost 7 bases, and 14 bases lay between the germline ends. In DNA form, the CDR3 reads TGCGCCAGCAGCCAAGTTCCGGGACCGACAAATTCACCCCTCCACTTT. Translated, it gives CASSQVPGPTNSPLHF.

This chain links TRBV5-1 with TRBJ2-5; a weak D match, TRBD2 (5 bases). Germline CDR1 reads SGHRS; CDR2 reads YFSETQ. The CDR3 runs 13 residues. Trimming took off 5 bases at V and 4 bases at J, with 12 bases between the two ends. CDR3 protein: CASRNQGRETQYF. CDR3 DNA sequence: TGCGCCAGCAGGAACCAAGGGAGAGAGACCCAGTACTTC. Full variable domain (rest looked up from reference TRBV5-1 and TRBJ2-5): KAGVTQTPRYLIKTRGQQVTLSCSPISGHRSVSWYQQTPGQGLQFLFEYFSETQRNKGNFPGRFSGRQFSNSRSEMNVSTLELGDSALYLCASRNQGRETQYFGPGTRLLVL.

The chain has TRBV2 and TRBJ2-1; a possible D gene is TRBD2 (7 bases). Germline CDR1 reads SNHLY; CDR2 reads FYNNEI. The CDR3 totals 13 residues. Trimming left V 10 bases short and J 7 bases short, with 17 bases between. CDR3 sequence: CATRGGSYNEQFF. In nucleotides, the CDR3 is TGTGCCACCAGGGGCGGGAGTTATAATGAGCAGTTCTTC.

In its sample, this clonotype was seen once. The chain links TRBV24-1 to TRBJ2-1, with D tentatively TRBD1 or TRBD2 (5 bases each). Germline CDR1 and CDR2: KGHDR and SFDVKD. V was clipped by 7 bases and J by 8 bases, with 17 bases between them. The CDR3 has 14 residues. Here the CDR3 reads CATSVSGPWDEQFF. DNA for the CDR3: TGTGCCACCAGCGTCTCGGGACCCTGGGATGAGCAGTTCTTC.

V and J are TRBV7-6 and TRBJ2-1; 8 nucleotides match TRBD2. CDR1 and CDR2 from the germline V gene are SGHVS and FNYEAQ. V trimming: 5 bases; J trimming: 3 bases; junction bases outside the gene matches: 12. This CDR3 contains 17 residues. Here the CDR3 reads CASSPRISGSNYNEQFF. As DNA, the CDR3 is TGTGCCAGCAGCCCCCGGATAAGCGGGAGTAACTACAATGAGCAGTTCTTC.

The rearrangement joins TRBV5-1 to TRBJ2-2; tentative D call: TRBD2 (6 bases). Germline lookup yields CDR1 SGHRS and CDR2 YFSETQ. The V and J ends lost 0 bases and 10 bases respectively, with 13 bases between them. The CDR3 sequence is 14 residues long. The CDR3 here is CASSLAGGTEELFF. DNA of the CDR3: TGCGCCAGCAGCTTGGCCGGCGGGACTGAGGAGCTGTTTTTT.

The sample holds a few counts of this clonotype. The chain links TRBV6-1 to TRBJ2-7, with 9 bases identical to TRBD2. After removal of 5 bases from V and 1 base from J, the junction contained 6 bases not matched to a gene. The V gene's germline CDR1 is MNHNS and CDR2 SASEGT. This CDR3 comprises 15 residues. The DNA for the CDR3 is TGTGCCAGCAGTCGTAGCGGGAGTCGGTCCTACGAGCAGTACTTC. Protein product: CASSRSGSRSYEQYF.

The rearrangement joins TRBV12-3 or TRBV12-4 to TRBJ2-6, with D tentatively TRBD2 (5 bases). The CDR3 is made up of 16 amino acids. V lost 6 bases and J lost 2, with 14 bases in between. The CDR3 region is CASSRGLFAGANVLTF. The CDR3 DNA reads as TGTGCCAGCAGCCGCGGGCTATTCGCTGGGGCCAACGTCCTGACTTTC.

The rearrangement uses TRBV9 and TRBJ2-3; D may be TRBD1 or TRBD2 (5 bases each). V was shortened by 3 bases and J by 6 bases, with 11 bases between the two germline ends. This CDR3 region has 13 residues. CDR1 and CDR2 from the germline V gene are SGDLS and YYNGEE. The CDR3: CASSGDLGDTQYF. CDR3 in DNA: TGTGCCAGCAGCGGGGACCTTGGGGATACGCAGTATTTT.

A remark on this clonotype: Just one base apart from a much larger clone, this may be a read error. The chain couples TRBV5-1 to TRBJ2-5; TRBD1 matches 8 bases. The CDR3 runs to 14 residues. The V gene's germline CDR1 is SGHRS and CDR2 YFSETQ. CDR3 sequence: CASSLGGTGETQSF. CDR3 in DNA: TGCGCCAGCAGCTTGGGTGGGACAGGCGAGACCCAGTCCTTC. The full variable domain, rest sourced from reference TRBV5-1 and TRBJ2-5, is KAGVTQTPRYLIKTRGQQVTLSCSPISGHRSVSWYQQTPGQGLQFLFEYFSETQRNKGNFPGRFSGRQFSNSRSEMNVSTLELGDSALYLCASSLGGTGETQSFGPGTRLLVL.

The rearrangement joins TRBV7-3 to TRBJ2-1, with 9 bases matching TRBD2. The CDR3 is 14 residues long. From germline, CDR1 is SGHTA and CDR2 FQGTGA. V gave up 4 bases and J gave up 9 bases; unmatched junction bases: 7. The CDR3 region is CASSSLAGEGEQFF. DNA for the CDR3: TGTGCCAGCAGCTCCTTAGCGGGAGAGGGTGAGCAGTTCTTC.